Shown below are 14 T cell receptor beta chains from a single sample sequenced in a study of shared clonotypes between healthy human individuals (dated by TCRdb to about 2020). Library method: the immunoSEQ multiplex PCR assay. Held by TCRdb, this immuneACCESS table contains in-frame sequences only and omits some clones. Under half of the omission traces to an unresolved V gene where checked; the cause of the rest is unknown. A total of roughly 480,000 clones appear in this sample, around 80% of them only once. In total, the top ten clones hold more than 10% of the sample. Sequencing input: PBMCs. These receptors were collected from a woman aged 40 to 49 in good health. Some clones in this sample may be carry-over from other donors' samples.

The chain couples TRBV4-2 to TRBJ2-3; D unresolved. Germline V gene lookup returns CDR1 LGHNA and CDR2 YNFKEQ. V gave up 3 bases and J gave up 5 bases, with 12 bases separating them. This CDR3 has 14 residues. The CDR3 sequence is CASSHGSKGDTQYF. CDR3 coding DNA: TGTGCCAGCAGCCATGGCTCAAAGGGAGATACGCAGTATTTT.

The rearrangement uses TRBV7-8 and TRBJ2-7, with 7 bases fitting TRBD2. Germline-derived CDR1 and CDR2 are SGHVS and FQNEAQ. The V and J ends lost 1 base and 7 bases, in that order; junction bases with no gene match: 1. This CDR3 contains 12 residues. The CDR3 loop is CASSLGEGEQYF. The CDR3 nucleotides read TGTGCCAGCAGCTTAGGGGAGGGGGAGCAGTACTTC.

The genes are TRBV2 and TRBJ2-7; 9 nucleotides line up with TRBD1. The V gene end was trimmed by 7 bases and the J gene end by 6 bases; junction bases not matched to a gene: 10. Germline loops: CDR1 SNHLY, CDR2 FYNNEI. The CDR3 is 14 amino acids. The CDR3 loop is CASTGTGISPEQYF. CDR3 bases: TGTGCCAGCACCGGGACAGGGATCTCCCCCGAGCAGTACTTC.

CDR3 amino acids: CASSARRAGGRGGTDTQYF. CDR3 bases: TGCGCCAGCAGCGCCAGACGGGCGGGAGGGAGAGGGGGCACAGATACGCAGTATTTT. This rearrangement joins TRBV10-1 to TRBJ2-3; TRBD2 matches at 9 bases. The CDR3 has 19 amino acids. Unmatched junction bases numbered 17, after V lost 6 bases and J lost 1 base. Germline loops: CDR1 WNHNN, CDR2 SYGVQD (reference sequence).

The V call is TRBV7-6, the J call TRBJ1-2; D possibly corresponds to TRBD1 (6 bases). V lost 3 bases and J 5 bases, leaving 13 bases between the germline ends. Germline V CDR1 and CDR2: SGHVS, FNYEAQ. This CDR3 is built from 14 residues. Written as DNA, the CDR3 is TGTGCCAGCAGCTTGGGGACATGGAGATATGGCTACACCTTC. It encodes CASSLGTWRYGYTF.

The V gene is TRBV28, the J gene TRBJ1-3, with D possibly being TRBD1 (5 bases). The V and J ends lost 2 bases and 0 bases respectively, with 5 bases between them. Germline CDR1 reads MDHEN; CDR2 reads SYDVKM. The CDR3 totals 14 residues. CDR3 nucleotide sequence: TGTGCCAGCAGTTTAGGGGGCTCTGGAAACACCATATATTTT. This encodes CASSLGGSGNTIYF.

The rearrangement joins TRBV19 to TRBJ1-5, with TRBD1 matching 7 bases. The germline V gene encodes CDR1 LNHDA and CDR2 SQIVND (reference sequence). Trimming took 2 bases from V and 2 from J; bases not matched to a gene: 9. The length of the CDR3 is 17 residues. Here the CDR3 reads CASSITSGQVGNQPQHF. As DNA, the CDR3 is TGTGCCAGTAGTATAACGTCCGGACAGGTCGGCAATCAGCCCCAGCATTTT.

CDR3 amino acids: CASSQEFAGSFSSNEKLFF. The CDR3 DNA follows: TGCGCCAGCAGCCAAGAATTCGCAGGATCGTTTAGTTCTAATGAAAAACTGTTTTTT. The rearrangement joins TRBV4-3 to TRBJ1-4; D unclear. V shed 0 bases and J shed 3 bases, with 20 bases lying between them. The V gene's germline CDR1 is LGHNA and CDR2 YSLEER. There are 19 residues in the CDR3.

The chain employs TRBV5-8 and TRBJ1-5, with D possibly being TRBD1 (6 bases). The ends were cut back, 4 bases at V and 9 bases at J, with 23 bases in the middle. The CDR3 has 16 amino acids. The germline gives CDR1 SGHTS, CDR2 YDEGEE. The DNA for the CDR3 is TGTGCCAGCAGCAACCAAAGGGGGAGGGACTCCTGGCCCCAGCATTTT. It yields the protein CASSNQRGRDSWPQHF. The full variable domain, its missing parts supplied by reference TRBV5-8 and TRBJ1-5, is EAGVTQSPTHLIKTRGQQATLRCSPISGHTSVYWYQQALGLGLQFLLWYDEGEERNRGNFPPRFSGRQFPNYSSELNVNALELEDSALYLCASSNQRGRDSWPQHFGDGTRLSIL.

The chain recombines TRBV27 with TRBJ1-4; 7 bases are a match to TRBD1. CDR3 size: 14 residues. V gave up 7 bases and J gave up 8 bases; unmatched junction bases: 10. Germline V gene lookup returns CDR1 MNHEY and CDR2 SMNVEV (reference sequence). The CDR3 sequence: CASTPGLGGEKLFF. The CDR3 DNA reads TGTGCCAGCACCCCGGGGTTAGGGGGCGAAAAACTGTTTTTT.

V usage is TRBV6-5 and J usage is TRBJ2-7; 7 bases fit TRBD1. Germline assignment: CDR1 MNHEY and CDR2 SVGAGI. Trimming cost V 6 bases and J 0 bases; bases outside gene matches: 8. The CDR3 covers 15 residues. The CDR3 coding sequence is TGTGCCAGCAGCCCTGGGTCAGGGGGCTCCTACGAGCAGTACTTC. It translates to CASSPGSGGSYEQYF.

The V gene is TRBV10-3, the J gene TRBJ2-6, with D unresolved. Germline values: CDR1 ENHRY, CDR2 SYGVKD. CDR3 length: 15 amino acids. V was trimmed by 3 bases and J by 1 base, leaving 7 bases between them. CDR3 amino acids: CAISDWESGANVLTF. The DNA for the CDR3 is TGTGCCATCAGTGATTGGGAATCTGGGGCCAACGTCCTGACTTTC.

The genes are TRBV29-1 and TRBJ2-3, with a weak D call TRBD1 (6 bases). The CDR3 length is 13 residues. Looked up from germline, CDR1 is SQVTM and CDR2 is ANQGSEA. Trimming stripped 5 bases from V and 1 base from J, with 10 bases between. CDR3 coding DNA: TGCAGCGTTCCGAGACAGGGCACAGATACGCAGTATTTT. Its protein is CSVPRQGTDTQYF.

The gene calls are TRBV4-3 and TRBJ1-5; D is undetermined. The length of the CDR3 is 15 residues. Per germline, CDR1 LGHNA and CDR2 YSLEER. V was cut by 4 bases and J by 5 bases, with 15 bases left in between. The CDR3 coding sequence is TGCGCCAGCAGCCTCGGACCCCGGGCGGATCAGCCCCAGCATTTT. It codes for CASSLGPRADQPQHF.